Presented here are 19 T cell receptor beta chains from one specimen sequenced in a study of CD8+ T cells in alopecia areata. cDNA prepared by RNA extraction and subsequent reverse transcription served as the template for sequencing. TCRdb's table, derived via immunoSEQ multiplex PCR, lists solely in-frame clones and lacks some. The sample shows some 150,000 clones, less than 70% of them seen only once. Treatment of the sample: oral pan-JAK inhibitor, 5-10 mg twice daily. Sequencing was performed on CD8+ T cells sorted from blood, taken at week 4, from a patient treated with tofacitinib. These receptors were collected from a human donor with alopecia areata.

The chain is built from TRBV4-3 and TRBJ2-5; 10 nucleotides agree with TRBD2. J gave up 2 bases and V 4 bases, and 4 bases lay outside the gene matches. Germline lookup yields CDR1 LGHNA and CDR2 YSLEER. The length of the CDR3 is 15 residues. Written as DNA, the CDR3 is TGCGCCAGCAGCCGGACTAGCGGAGTTCAAGAGACCCAGTACTTC. Its translation is CASSRTSGVQETQYF.

This clone was detected a few times. The V gene is TRBV5-1, the J gene TRBJ1-1, with TRBD1 identical over 9 bases. This CDR3 has 14 amino acids. In germline, CDR1 is SGHRS, CDR2 YFSETQ. With V trimmed by 2 bases and J by 5 bases, 4 bases remained unmatched. The CDR3 loop reads CASSFGTGITEAFF. In DNA form, the CDR3 reads TGCGCCAGCAGCTTCGGGACAGGGATAACTGAAGCTTTCTTT. Using reference TRBV5-1 and TRBJ1-1 for the parts outside the CDR3, the full variable domain is KAGVTQTPRYLIKTRGQQVTLSCSPISGHRSVSWYQQTPGQGLQFLFEYFSETQRNKGNFPGRFSGRQFSNSRSEMNVSTLELGDSALYLCASSFGTGITEAFFGQGTRLTVV.

The rearrangement links TRBV5-6 to TRBJ2-5; no firm D call. The CDR3 spans 12 residues. Germline V CDR1 and CDR2: SGHDT, YYEEEE. The V end lost 3 bases, the J end lost 4 bases, and 7 bases lay between the germline ends. CDR3 amino acids: CASSYPGETQYF. The CDR3 coding sequence is TGTGCCAGCAGCTACCCAGGAGAGACCCAGTACTTC.

This chain connects TRBV5-4 to TRBJ2-5; the D gene is possibly TRBD2 (6 bases). The CDR3 runs 14 residues. Germline CDR1 is SGHNT and CDR2 is YYREEE (reference sequence). The ends were cut back, 3 bases at V and 7 bases at J, with 16 bases in the middle. This chain's CDR3 is CASSSRDWPGTQYF. The DNA for the CDR3 is TGTGCCAGCAGCTCCCGGGACTGGCCTGGGACCCAGTACTTC.

The chain carries TRBV7-3 and TRBJ1-6; maybe TRBD1 (6 bases). V was shortened by 3 bases and J by 9 bases, with 12 bases between the two germline ends. Germline CDR1 reads SGHTA; CDR2 reads FQGTGA. CDR3 length equals 14 residues. CDR3 sequence (DNA): TGTGCCAGCAGCTTTGGACAGTCAGGTTCACCCCTCCACTTT. Encoded protein: CASSFGQSGSPLHF.

V usage is TRBV30 and J usage is TRBJ1-3; D gene unclear. The CDR3 loop spans 13 amino acids. Germline CDR1 GTSNPN, CDR2 SVGIG (reference sequence). The V and J ends lost 5 bases and 0 bases respectively, with 8 bases between them. The CDR3 nucleotides are TGTGCCTGGGCCCGGCCCTCTGGAAACACCATATATTTT. As protein: CAWARPSGNTIYF.

This clone has a handful of counts. V and J are TRBV30 and TRBJ2-3, with a possible D match to TRBD1 (5 bases). The V end was cut by 2 bases, the J end by 6 bases, with 12 bases between. This CDR3 region has 13 residues. In germline, CDR1 is GTSNPN, CDR2 SVGIG (reference sequence). CDR3 region: CAWSFSGRDTQYF. In DNA, the CDR3 is TGTGCCTGGAGTTTTTCAGGGCGGGATACGCAGTATTTT.

CDR3 sequence reads: CASRATGVAGYTF. The DNA of the CDR3 is TGTGCCAGCAGAGCGACAGGGGTGGCGGGCTACACCTTC. V usage is TRBV7-9 and J usage is TRBJ1-2; 8 positions match TRBD1. Trimming at V came to 6 bases and at J to 8 bases, leaving 8 bases not matched to a gene. The CDR3 contains 13 residues. Germline loops: CDR1 SEHNR, CDR2 FQNEAQ (reference sequence).

The CDR3 DNA reads TGTGCCAGCAGCCCGCCCTCCGGGACAGGGGTTGGCTACACCTTC. Protein product: CASSPPSGTGVGYTF. V and J are TRBV7-9 and TRBJ1-2; 10 bases fit TRBD1. Germline V gene lookup returns CDR1 SEHNR and CDR2 FQNEAQ (reference sequence). The junction had 10 bases not matched to a gene; V was cut back by 5 bases and J by 7 bases. The CDR3 has 15 amino acids.

This clone was counted a few times. This chain connects TRBV5-1 to TRBJ2-2; 11 nucleotides match TRBD1. The J segment lost 1 base and the V segment lost 3 bases, leaving 2 bases of the junction unmatched. The CDR3 covers 16 residues. The germline V gene encodes CDR1 SGHRS and CDR2 YFSETQ. As DNA, the CDR3 is TGCGCCAGCAGCTCGGGACAGGGGGAGAACACCGGGGAGCTGTTTTTT. Its protein product is CASSSGQGENTGELFF.

The chain has TRBV27 and TRBJ2-7; no firm D call. Per germline, CDR1 MNHEY and CDR2 SMNVEV (reference sequence). The CDR3 totals 12 residues. V gave up 6 bases and J gave up 3 bases, with 9 bases separating them. DNA of the CDR3: TGTGCCAGCAGGGGGTGGATCTACGAGCAGTACTTC. Protein sequence: CASRGWIYEQYF.

V gene TRBV7-9 combines with J gene TRBJ2-2; D unclear. In germline, CDR1 is SEHNR, CDR2 FQNEAQ (reference sequence). Trimming shortened V by 5 bases and J by 7 bases, and 5 bases separated the two germline ends. This CDR3 is built from 11 residues. The CDR3 nucleotides are TGTGCCAGCAGCCTCATCGGGGAGCTGTTTTTT. Encoded protein: CASSLIGELFF.

This clone was detected a few times. This sequence joins TRBV5-8 and TRBJ1-5, with 10 positions matching TRBD1. J gave up 7 bases and V 4 bases, and 11 bases lay outside the gene matches. The germline V gene encodes CDR1 SGHTS and CDR2 YDEGEE. The CDR3 consists of 16 residues. CDR3 sequence reads: CASSRTGTGVRQPQHF. The CDR3 coding sequence is TGTGCCAGCAGCCGCACCGGGACAGGGGTAAGGCAGCCCCAGCATTTT.

This clone was counted once. The J gene is TRBJ1-2, the V gene TRBV25-1, with TRBD1 identical over 7 bases. The junction had 8 bases not matched to a gene; V was cut back by 8 bases and J by 5 bases. The CDR3 spans 13 residues. The germline V gene has CDR1 MGHDK and CDR2 SYGVNS. The CDR3 is CASSRDSRYGYTF. The DNA for the CDR3 is TGTGCCAGCTCCCGGGACAGTAGGTATGGCTACACCTTC.

This clone has just one count. The rearrangement uses TRBV27 and TRBJ2-1, with TRBD2 matching 13 bases. Germline V gives CDR1 MNHEY, CDR2 SMNVEV (reference sequence). The CDR3 runs to 16 residues. The ends lost 2 bases at V and 7 bases at J; junction bases unmatched: 5. This CDR3 reads CASSLVLAGGPNEQFF. The CDR3 coding sequence is TGTGCCAGCAGTTTAGTACTAGCGGGGGGGCCTAATGAGCAGTTCTTC.

The chain has TRBV4-3 and TRBJ2-2, with D perhaps matching TRBD1 (5 bases). The germline gives CDR1 LGHNA, CDR2 YSLEER. Trimming pared 4 bases from V and 6 bases from J, leaving 9 bases between. This CDR3 contains 13 residues. CDR3 amino acids: CASSLSGSGELFF. The CDR3 DNA reads TGCGCCAGCAGCCTATCAGGGTCCGGGGAGCTGTTTTTT.

This clone was detected once. The rearrangement joins TRBV11-2 to TRBJ2-2; D is possibly TRBD2 (5 bases). Per germline, CDR1 SGHAT and CDR2 FQNNGV. Trimming left V 3 bases short and J 7 bases short, with 9 bases between. This CDR3 has 13 residues. The CDR3 region is CASSFGVGGELFF. The CDR3 DNA reads as TGTGCCAGCAGCTTCGGGGTCGGCGGGGAGCTGTTTTTT.

This clone showed up just a few times. V and J are TRBV5-6 and TRBJ2-7; D may match TRBD1 or TRBD2 (5 bases each). Looked up from germline, CDR1 is SGHDT and CDR2 is YYEEEE. CDR3 length: 13 residues. V lost 3 bases to trimming and J lost 4 bases, with 11 bases between them. The DNA of the CDR3 is TGTGCCAGCAGCTGGCTAGGGGAGTACGAGCAGTACTTC. Translating it yields CASSWLGEYEQYF.

This clone appeared a few times. CDR3: CASGFLARSSYNEQFF. In DNA, the CDR3 is TGTGCTAGTGGTTTTCTTGCCCGAAGCTCCTACAATGAGCAGTTCTTC. This chain connects TRBV12-5 to TRBJ2-1; D is ambiguous. The germline gives CDR1 LGHNT, CDR2 FRNRAP. The CDR3 consists of 16 residues. Trimming stripped 3 bases from V and 0 bases from J, with 12 bases between.